This TCR beta chain stems from a study of long-term antiretroviral therapy in people with HIV. Looking at the study overall: About a decade before 2015, the earliest samples were taken when ART was typically delayed. Overall study findings and caveats: Pre-ART clonal expansions dominated every time point's repertoire.

With respect to this clone: The antigen remains undetermined.

This CDR3 region has 15 residues. Trimming removed 0 bases from V and 8 bases from J; junction bases left unmatched: 7. Germline-derived CDR1 and CDR2 are SGHRS and YFSETQ. Runs used v3.0 of the immunoSEQ assay and were done at survey level. Sequenced by immunoSEQ multiplex PCR; TCRdb stores in-frame clones only, minus some. The sample carries 25,000 to 35,000 clones, more than 70% recorded once. There were no participants with HIV treated outside the United States. V and J are TRBV5-1 and TRBJ2-1, with 8 bases lining up with TRBD1. The source was unsorted PBMCs, collected 0.8 years after starting antiretroviral therapy. The sequence was collected from a young woman with HIV. CDR3 in amino acids: CASSLAGGWVYEQFF. Here the CDR3 DNA reads TGCGCCAGCAGCTTGGCAGGGGGCTGGGTCTATGAGCAGTTCTTC.